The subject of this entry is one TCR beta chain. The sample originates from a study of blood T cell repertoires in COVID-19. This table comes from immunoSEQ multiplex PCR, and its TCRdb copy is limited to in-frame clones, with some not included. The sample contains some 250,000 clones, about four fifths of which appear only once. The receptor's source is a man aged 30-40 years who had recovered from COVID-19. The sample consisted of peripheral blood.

CDR3 nucleotide sequence: TGTGCCAGCAGCGCCCCTCGACTAGCGAACACCGGGGAGCTGTTTTTT. The encoded protein is CASSAPRLANTGELFF. The V call is TRBV9, the J call TRBJ2-2, with D possibly being TRBD2 (6 bases). CDR1 is SGDLS and CDR2 is YYNGEE in the germline V gene. V was cut by 3 bases and J by 0 bases, with 12 bases left in between. The CDR3 runs 16 residues.